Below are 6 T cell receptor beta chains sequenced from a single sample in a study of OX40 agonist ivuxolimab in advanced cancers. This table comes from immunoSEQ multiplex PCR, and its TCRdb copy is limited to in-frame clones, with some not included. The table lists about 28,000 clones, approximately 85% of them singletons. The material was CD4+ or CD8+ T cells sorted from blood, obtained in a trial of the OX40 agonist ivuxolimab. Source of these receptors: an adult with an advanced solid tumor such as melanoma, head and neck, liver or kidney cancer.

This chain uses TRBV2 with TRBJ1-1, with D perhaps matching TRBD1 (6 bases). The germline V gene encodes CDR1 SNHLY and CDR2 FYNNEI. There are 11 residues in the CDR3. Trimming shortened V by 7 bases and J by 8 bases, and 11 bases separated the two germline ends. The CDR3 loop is CASTPTGEAFF. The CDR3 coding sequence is TGTGCCAGCACCCCGACAGGCGAAGCTTTCTTT.

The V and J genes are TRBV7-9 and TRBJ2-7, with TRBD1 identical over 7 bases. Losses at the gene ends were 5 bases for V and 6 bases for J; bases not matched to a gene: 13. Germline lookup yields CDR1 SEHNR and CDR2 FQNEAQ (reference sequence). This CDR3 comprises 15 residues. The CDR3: CASSPSRQGSGEQYF. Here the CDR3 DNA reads TGTGCCAGCAGCCCTTCTCGACAGGGAAGTGGCGAGCAGTACTTC.

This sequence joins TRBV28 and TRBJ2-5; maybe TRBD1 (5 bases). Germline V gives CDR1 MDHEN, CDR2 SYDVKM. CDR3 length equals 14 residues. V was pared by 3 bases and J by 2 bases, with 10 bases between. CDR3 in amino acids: CASSFPDSQETQYF. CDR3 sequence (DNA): TGTGCCAGCAGTTTTCCAGACAGTCAAGAGACCCAGTACTTC. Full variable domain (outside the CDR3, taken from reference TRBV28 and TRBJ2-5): DVKVTQSSRYLVKRTGEKVFLECVQDMDHENMFWYRQDPGLGLRLIYFSYDVKMKEKGDIPEGYSVSREKKERFSLILESASTNQTSMYLCASSFPDSQETQYFGPGTRLLVL.

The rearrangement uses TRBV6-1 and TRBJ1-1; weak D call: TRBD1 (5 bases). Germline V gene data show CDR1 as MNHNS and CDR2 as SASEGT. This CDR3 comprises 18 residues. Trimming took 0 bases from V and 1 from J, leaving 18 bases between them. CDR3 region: CASSEAFPSGTANTEAFF. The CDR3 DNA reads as TGTGCCAGCAGTGAAGCTTTTCCTTCCGGGACGGCGAACACTGAAGCTTTCTTT.

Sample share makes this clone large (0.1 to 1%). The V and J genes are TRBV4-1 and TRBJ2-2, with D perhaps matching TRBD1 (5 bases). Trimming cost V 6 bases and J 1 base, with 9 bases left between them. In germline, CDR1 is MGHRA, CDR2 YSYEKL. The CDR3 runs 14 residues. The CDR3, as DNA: TGCGCCAGCAGGCAGGGCTTGAACACCGGGGAGCTGTTTTTT. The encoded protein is CASRQGLNTGELFF.

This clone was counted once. The CDR3 DNA reads as TGTGCCAGTAGTATTGCTAGCGGGGGATCGTCCATGAATGAGCAGTTCTTC. This codes for CASSIASGGSSMNEQFF. V gene TRBV19 combines with J gene TRBJ2-1, with 10 bases matching TRBD2. J gave up 7 bases and V 3 bases, and 12 bases lay outside the gene matches. The CDR3 runs to 17 residues. Germline V gene data show CDR1 as LNHDA and CDR2 as SQIVND (reference sequence). Full variable domain (remainder filled in from reference TRBV19 and TRBJ2-1): DGGITQSPKYLFRKEGQNVTLSCEQNLNHDAMYWYRQDPGQGLRLIYYSQIVNDFQKGDIAEGYSVSREKKESFPLTVTSAQKNPTAFYLCASSIASGGSSMNEQFFGPGTRLTVL.